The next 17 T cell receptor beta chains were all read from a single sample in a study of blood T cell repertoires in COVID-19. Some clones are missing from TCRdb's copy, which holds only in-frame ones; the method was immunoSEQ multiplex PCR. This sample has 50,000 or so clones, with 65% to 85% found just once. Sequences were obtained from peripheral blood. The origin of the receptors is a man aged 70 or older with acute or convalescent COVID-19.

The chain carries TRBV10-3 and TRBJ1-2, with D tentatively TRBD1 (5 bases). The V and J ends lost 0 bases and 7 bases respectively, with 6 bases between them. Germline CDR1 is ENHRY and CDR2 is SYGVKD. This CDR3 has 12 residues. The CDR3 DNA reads TGTGCCATCAGTGAGTCGGGGGGTGGCTACACCTTC. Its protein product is CAISESGGGYTF.

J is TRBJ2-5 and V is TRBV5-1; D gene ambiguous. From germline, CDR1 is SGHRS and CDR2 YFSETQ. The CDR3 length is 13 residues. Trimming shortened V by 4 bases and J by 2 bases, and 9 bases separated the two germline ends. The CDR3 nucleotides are TGCGCCAGCAGCCGCCAGACACAAGAGACCCAGTACTTC. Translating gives CASSRQTQETQYF.

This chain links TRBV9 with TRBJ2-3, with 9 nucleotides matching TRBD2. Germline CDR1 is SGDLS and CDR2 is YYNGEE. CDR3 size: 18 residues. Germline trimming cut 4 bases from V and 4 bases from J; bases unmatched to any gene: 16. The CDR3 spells CASSPGVGGGVSADTQYF. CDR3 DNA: TGTGCCAGCAGCCCCGGCGTTGGCGGGGGGGTGTCGGCAGATACGCAGTATTTT. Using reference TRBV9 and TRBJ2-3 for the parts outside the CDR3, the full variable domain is DSGVTQTPKHLITATGQRVTLRCSPRSGDLSVYWYQQSLDQGLQFLIQYYNGEERAKGNILERFSAQQFPDLHSELNLSSLELGDSALYFCASSPGVGGGVSADTQYFGPGTRLTVL.

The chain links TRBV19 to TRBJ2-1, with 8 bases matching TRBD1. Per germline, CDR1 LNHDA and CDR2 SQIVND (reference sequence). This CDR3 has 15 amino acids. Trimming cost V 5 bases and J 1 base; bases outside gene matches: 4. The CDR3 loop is CASSVTGGSYNEQFF. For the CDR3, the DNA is TGTGCCAGTAGTGTTACAGGGGGATCCTACAATGAGCAGTTCTTC.

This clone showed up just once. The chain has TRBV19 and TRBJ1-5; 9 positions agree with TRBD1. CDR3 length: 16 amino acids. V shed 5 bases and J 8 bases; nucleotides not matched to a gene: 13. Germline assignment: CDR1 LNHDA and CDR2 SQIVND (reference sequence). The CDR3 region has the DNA TGTGCCAGTAGTTCCCGGGACAGGGACCCCCGTAAGCCCCAGCATTTT. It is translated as CASSSRDRDPRKPQHF.

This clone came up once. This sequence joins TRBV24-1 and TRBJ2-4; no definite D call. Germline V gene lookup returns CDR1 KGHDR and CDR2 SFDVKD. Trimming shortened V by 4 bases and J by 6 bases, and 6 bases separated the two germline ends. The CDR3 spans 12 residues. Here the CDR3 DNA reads TGTGCCACCAGTGACCTACTAAACATTCAGTACTTC. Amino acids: CATSDLLNIQYF.

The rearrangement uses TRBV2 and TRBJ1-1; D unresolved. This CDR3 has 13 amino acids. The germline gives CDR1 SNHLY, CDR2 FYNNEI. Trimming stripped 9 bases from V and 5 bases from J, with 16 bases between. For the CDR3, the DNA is TGTGCCAGACGTATCGCAACGGGGACTGAAGCTTTCTTT. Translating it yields CARRIATGTEAFF. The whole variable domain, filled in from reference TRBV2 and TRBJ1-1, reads EPEVTQTPSHQVTQMGQEVILRCVPISNHLYFYWYRQILGQKVEFLVSFYNNEISEKSEIFDDQFSVERPDGSNFTLKIRSTKLEDSAMYFCARRIATGTEAFFGQGTRLTVV.

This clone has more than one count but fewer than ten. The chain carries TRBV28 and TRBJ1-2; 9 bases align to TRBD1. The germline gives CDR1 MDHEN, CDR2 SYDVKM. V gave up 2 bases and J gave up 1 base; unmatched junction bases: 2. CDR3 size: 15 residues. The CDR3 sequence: CASSLRQGGNYGYTF. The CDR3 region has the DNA TGTGCCAGCAGTTTAAGACAGGGGGGTAACTATGGCTACACCTTC.

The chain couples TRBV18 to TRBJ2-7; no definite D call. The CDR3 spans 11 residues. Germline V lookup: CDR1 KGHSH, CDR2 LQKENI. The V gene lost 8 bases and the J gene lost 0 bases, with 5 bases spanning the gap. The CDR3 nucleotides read TGTGCCAGCCGAGACTCCTACGAGCAGTACTTC. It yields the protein CASRDSYEQYF.

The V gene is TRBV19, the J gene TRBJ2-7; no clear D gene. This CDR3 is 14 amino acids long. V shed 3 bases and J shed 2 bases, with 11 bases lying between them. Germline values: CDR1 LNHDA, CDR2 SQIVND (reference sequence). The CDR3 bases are TGTGCCAGTAGTATTGGGCAGCCCCCCTACGAGCAGTACTTC. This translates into CASSIGQPPYEQYF.

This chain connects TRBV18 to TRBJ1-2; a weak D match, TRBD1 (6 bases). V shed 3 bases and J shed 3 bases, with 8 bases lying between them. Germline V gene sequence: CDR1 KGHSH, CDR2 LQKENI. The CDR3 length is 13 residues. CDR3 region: CASSPAGDYGYTF. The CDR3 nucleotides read TGTGCCAGCTCACCGGCAGGGGACTATGGCTACACCTTC.

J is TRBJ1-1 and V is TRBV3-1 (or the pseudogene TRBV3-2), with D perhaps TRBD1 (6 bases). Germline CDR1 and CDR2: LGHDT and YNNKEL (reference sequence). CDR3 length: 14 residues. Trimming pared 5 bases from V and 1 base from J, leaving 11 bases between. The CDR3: CASSNRVGNTEAFF. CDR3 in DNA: TGTGCCAGCAGCAACAGGGTCGGGAACACTGAAGCTTTCTTT.

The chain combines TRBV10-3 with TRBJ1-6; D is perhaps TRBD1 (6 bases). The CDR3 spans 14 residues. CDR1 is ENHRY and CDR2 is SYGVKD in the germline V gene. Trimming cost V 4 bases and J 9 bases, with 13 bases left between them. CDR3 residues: CAISVVRGSSPLHF. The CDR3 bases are TGTGCCATCAGTGTTGTCAGGGGAAGTTCACCCCTCCACTTT.

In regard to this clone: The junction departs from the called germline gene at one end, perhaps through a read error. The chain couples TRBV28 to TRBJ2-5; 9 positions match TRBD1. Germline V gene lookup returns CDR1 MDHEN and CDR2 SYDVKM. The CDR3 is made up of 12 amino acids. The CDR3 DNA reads TGTGCCAGCAGTTCTCTTTACAGGGGGCACCACTTC. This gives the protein CASSSLYRGHHF.

The CDR3 reads CASSLDRGQGAFF. The DNA for the CDR3 is TGTGCCAGCAGCTTAGATAGGGGGCAAGGAGCTTTCTTT. This chain connects TRBV11-2 to TRBJ1-1, with 7 bases aligning to TRBD1. The CDR3 runs 13 residues. V trimming: 0 bases; J trimming: 10 bases; junction bases outside the gene matches: 5. Germline V gene lookup returns CDR1 SGHAT and CDR2 FQNNGV.

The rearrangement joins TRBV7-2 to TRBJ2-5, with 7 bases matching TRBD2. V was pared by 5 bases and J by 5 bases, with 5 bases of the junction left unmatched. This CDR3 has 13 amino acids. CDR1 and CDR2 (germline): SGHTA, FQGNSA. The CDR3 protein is CASSPTGGETQYF. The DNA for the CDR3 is TGTGCCAGCAGCCCGACCGGGGGGGAGACCCAGTACTTC.

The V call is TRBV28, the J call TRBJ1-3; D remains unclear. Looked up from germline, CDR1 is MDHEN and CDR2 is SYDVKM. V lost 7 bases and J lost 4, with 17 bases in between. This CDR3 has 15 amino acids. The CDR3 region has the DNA TGTGCCAGCACTACTAGTGAAGGGCCGGGAAACACCATATATTTT. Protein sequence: CASTTSEGPGNTIYF.